A single sample is the source of the 24 T cell receptor beta chains below, sequenced in a study of regulatory T cells in long-lasting Graves disease. Time point indicated: newly diagnosed GD, antithyroid drugs for less than 3 months. Isolated PBMC RNA provided the starting material for the TCR library. The authors built TCR beta libraries using iRepertoire HTBI primers and Arm-PCR of CDR3 regions. TCRdb itself ran the multiplex PCR reads through MiXCR, one entry per CDR3 protein. The table has about 330,000 distinct CDR3 sequences, 15% to 20% seen once. These data are also associated with another study on T cells in Graves' hyperthyroidism and ophthalmopathy.

The source was peripheral blood mononuclear cells (PBMCs), collected at new diagnosis, from a patient treated with antithyroid drugs. The source is a woman aged 18-29 years with Graves disease.

This clonotype was observed a few times. This may stem from a read error, because a much larger clone lies one nucleotide away. This is likely a read error, given that the CDR3 carries no conserved phenylalanine or tryptophan at its end. The V gene is TRBV5-1, the J gene TRBJ1-2; no clear D gene. The V gene's germline CDR1 is SGHRS and CDR2 YFSETQ. The ends were cut back, 1 base at V and 4 bases at J, with 8 bases in the middle. The length of the CDR3 is 13 residues. CDR3 nucleotide sequence: TGCGCCAGCAGCTTGTCGGCAGCCTATGGCTACACCTTA. This encodes CASSLSAAYGYTL.

This CDR3 is CASSLALGASSYNSPLHF. The CDR3 DNA reads TGTGCCAGCAGCTTAGCCCTTGGGGCGAGCTCCTATAATTCACCCCTCCACTTT. The chain has TRBV7-4 and TRBJ1-6; D might be TRBD1 (5 bases). With 0 bases removed from V and 0 bases from J, the gap between germline ends came to 12 bases. The CDR3 loop spans 18 amino acids. Germline V lookup: CDR1 SGHVT, CDR2 SQSDAQ. Looking up the rest from reference TRBV7-4 and TRBJ1-6 gives the full variable domain: GAGVSQSPRYKVAKRGRDVALRCDSISGHVTLYWYRQTLGQGSEVLTYSQSDAQRDKSGRPSGRFSAERPERSVSTLKIQRTEQGDSAVYLCASSLALGASSYNSPLHFGNGTRLTVT.

The rearrangement links TRBV6-1 to TRBJ1-4, with D perhaps matching TRBD1 (6 bases). Germline CDR1 MNHNS, CDR2 SASEGT. The CDR3 has 15 amino acids. Trimming removed 2 bases at V and 6 bases at J, with 13 bases between. CDR3 DNA: TGTGCCAGCAGTGAATTCCAGGGGCCGTATGAAAAACTGTTTTTT. As protein: CASSEFQGPYEKLFF.

This clonotype was seen many times. The gene calls are TRBV5-1 and TRBJ2-3, with 8 positions matching TRBD1. The CDR3 is made up of 16 amino acids. The germline V gene has CDR1 SGHRS and CDR2 YFSETQ. V trimming: 3 bases; J trimming: 0 bases; junction bases outside the gene matches: 6. CDR3: CASSSRQGLSTDTQYF. CDR3 DNA: TGCGCCAGCAGCTCGCGACAGGGGCTAAGCACAGATACGCAGTATTTT.

This clonotype was detected many times. V gene TRBV5-1 combines with J gene TRBJ2-7; no clear D. There are 12 residues in the CDR3. Per germline, CDR1 SGHRS and CDR2 YFSETQ. V lost 4 bases to trimming and J lost 6 bases, with 11 bases between them. In DNA, the CDR3 is TGCGCCAGCAGCCCGACCCTTAGCGAGCAGTACTTC. Amino acids: CASSPTLSEQYF. The full variable domain, completed using reference TRBV5-1 and TRBJ2-7, is KAGVTQTPRYLIKTRGQQVTLSCSPISGHRSVSWYQQTPGQGLQFLFEYFSETQRNKGNFPGRFSGRQFSNSRSEMNVSTLELGDSALYLCASSPTLSEQYFGPGTRLTVT.

This clonotype occurred once. A much larger clone is a single base away; this may be a read error. The rearrangement uses TRBV2 and TRBJ2-7; the D is unclear. Between the trimmed V and J ends, which lost 2 bases and 2 bases, there was a span of 7 bases. This CDR3 is 13 amino acids long. Germline V gene sequence: CDR1 SNHLY, CDR2 FYNNEI. For the CDR3, the DNA is TGTGCCAGCAGTGAATGGGCCACCTACGAGCAGTACTTC. Translation: CASSEWATYEQYF.

This clonotype has a count of ten or more. The chain employs TRBV20-1 and TRBJ2-3, with TRBD2 identical over 7 bases. Germline V gives CDR1 DFQATT, CDR2 SNEGSKA (reference sequence). V was pared by 5 bases and J by 6 bases, with 17 bases of the junction left unmatched. The CDR3 totals 16 residues. The chain's CDR3 is CSARGRGRLPGDTQYF. CDR3 nucleotide sequence: TGCAGTGCTCGCGGGCGCGGGAGACTGCCGGGTGATACGCAGTATTTT.

The chain joins TRBV15 to TRBJ2-2; D might be TRBD2 (6 bases). Trimming stripped 2 bases from V and 6 bases from J, with 16 bases between. Germline assignment: CDR1 LNHNV and CDR2 YYDKDF (reference sequence). The CDR3 has 16 residues. CDR3 DNA: TGTGCCACCAGCAGATGGGGTGGAGGGGACTCCGGGGAGCTGTTTTTT. Translated: CATSRWGGGDSGELFF.

This clonotype was seen many times. This chain connects TRBV7-8 to TRBJ2-3, with TRBD2 identical over 8 bases. Trimming took 6 bases from V and 4 from J; bases not matched to a gene: 9. The CDR3 has 15 amino acids. CDR1 is SGHVS and CDR2 is FQNEAQ in the germline V gene. The CDR3 reads CASRKPGLDSDTQYF. DNA for the CDR3: TGTGCCAGCAGGAAACCGGGACTAGATTCAGATACGCAGTATTTT.

In its sample, this clonotype was seen a few times. This chain joins TRBV6-2 or TRBV6-3 and TRBJ2-7; 10 nucleotides match TRBD1. V dropped 5 bases and J dropped 4; count of bases not matched to a gene: 11. The CDR3 sequence is 16 residues long. Germline V CDR1 and CDR2: MNHEY, SVGEGT. The chain's CDR3 is CASSGPGTGELYEQYF. Written as DNA, the CDR3 is TGTGCCAGCAGTGGCCCCGGGACAGGGGAATTATACGAGCAGTACTTC.

This clonotype was seen ten or more times. The CDR3 coding sequence is TGTGCCTGGTCCGGGGCAACTAATGAAAAACTGTTTTTT. Its translation is CAWSGATNEKLFF. The gene calls are TRBV30 and TRBJ1-4; no reliable D call. The germline V gene encodes CDR1 GTSNPN and CDR2 SVGIG (reference sequence). The V and J ends lost 5 bases and 0 bases respectively, with 7 bases between them. The CDR3 runs 13 residues.

The chain carries TRBV24-1 and TRBJ1-2, with D unclear. Germline loops: CDR1 KGHDR, CDR2 SFDVKD. This CDR3 region has 10 residues. The V end was cut by 9 bases, the J end by 8 bases, with 9 bases between. DNA for the CDR3: TGTGCCACCTTATGCGGGGGCTACACCTTC. It translates to CATLCGGYTF.

The sample holds many counts of this clonotype. This sequence joins TRBV13 and TRBJ2-3; 16 bases map to TRBD2. Germline values: CDR1 PRHDT, CDR2 FYEKMQ (reference sequence). V lost 5 bases and J lost 10; bases outside the gene matches: 9. The CDR3 runs to 16 residues. The CDR3 sequence: CASSLPGTSGRAAQYF. CDR3 nucleotides: TGTGCCAGCAGCCTCCCCGGGACTAGCGGGAGGGCCGCGCAGTATTTT. The whole variable domain, remainder taken from reference TRBV13 and TRBJ2-3, is AAGVIQSPRHLIKEKRETATLKCYPIPRHDTVYWYQQGPGQDPQFLISFYEKMQSDKGSIPDRFSAQQFSDYHSELNMSSLELGDSALYFCASSLPGTSGRAAQYFGPGTRLTVL.

J is TRBJ2-1 and V is TRBV5-4; the D is unclear. Trimming removed 0 bases from V and 8 bases from J, with 15 bases in between. The germline CDR1 and CDR2 sequences are SGHNT and YYREEE (reference sequence). The CDR3 has 15 residues. This CDR3 is CASSLAGLGSYEQFF. For the CDR3, the DNA is TGTGCCAGCAGCTTGGCCGGTTTAGGAAGCTATGAGCAGTTCTTC.

This clonotype showed up many times. This chain links TRBV6-2 or TRBV6-3 with TRBJ2-1, with TRBD2 matching over 15 bases. Trimming took 8 bases from V and 5 from J; bases not matched to a gene: 16. Germline values: CDR1 MNHEY, CDR2 SVGEGT. The CDR3 extends over 19 amino acids. CDR3: CASSSPGTSGGRGNNEQFF. DNA for the CDR3: TGTGCCAGCTCCTCTCCCGGGACTAGCGGGGGGAGGGGCAACAATGAGCAGTTCTTC.

The sample holds many counts of this clonotype. The chain links TRBV5-1 to TRBJ2-6; 7 bases are shared with TRBD2. This CDR3 region has 16 residues. J was trimmed by 3 bases and V by 3 bases; bases with no gene match: 6. The germline V gene has CDR1 SGHRS and CDR2 YFSETQ. In nucleotides, the CDR3 is TGCGCCAGCAGCTGGGAGGGGTCTGTTGGGGCCAACGTCCTGACTTTC. Protein product: CASSWEGSVGANVLTF.

This clonotype was seen at least ten times. The rearrangement uses TRBV2 and TRBJ1-1, with D maybe TRBD1 (5 bases). The CDR3 contains 12 residues. Germline V lookup: CDR1 SNHLY, CDR2 FYNNEI. V dropped 6 bases and J dropped 8 bases, with 13 bases sitting between them. The CDR3 here is CASRGPGGEAFF. CDR3 sequence (DNA): TGTGCCAGCAGGGGACCCGGAGGGGAAGCTTTCTTT.

This clonotype has more than one count but fewer than ten. V is TRBV20-1 and J is TRBJ1-1; TRBD1 might be the D (5 bases). CDR3 length equals 14 residues. The V and J ends lost 6 bases and 1 base respectively, with 15 bases between them. CDR1 and CDR2 (germline): DFQATT, SNEGSKA (reference sequence). The CDR3 spells CSANEGIKNTEAFF. The CDR3 bases are TGCAGTGCGAATGAGGGGATCAAGAACACTGAAGCTTTCTTT.

This clonotype appeared many times. This chain uses TRBV2 with TRBJ1-1, with 7 bases matching TRBD1. Germline V gene data show CDR1 as SNHLY and CDR2 as FYNNEI. This CDR3 spans 13 amino acids. V shed 8 bases and J 1 base; nucleotides not matched to a gene: 4. As DNA, the CDR3 is TGTGCCAGCTGCCCAGGGGGGAACACTGAAGCTTTCTTT. Its protein is CASCPGGNTEAFF. Drawing the rest from reference TRBV2 and TRBJ1-1, the complete variable domain is EPEVTQTPSHQVTQMGQEVILRCVPISNHLYFYWYRQILGQKVEFLVSFYNNEISEKSEIFDDQFSVERPDGSNFTLKIRSTKLEDSAMYFCASCPGGNTEAFFGQGTRLTVV.

CDR3 coding DNA: TGTGCGACGGGAGATCCCGGGGAGCTGTTTTTT. Its translation is CATGDPGELFF. V and J are TRBV24-1 and TRBJ2-2; TRBD2 might be the D (6 bases). The CDR3 has 11 residues. Germline loops: CDR1 KGHDR, CDR2 SFDVKD.

The rearrangement links TRBV11-2 to TRBJ2-1; TRBD2 agrees at 9 bases. Germline values: CDR1 SGHAT, CDR2 FQNNGV. This CDR3 has 15 residues. J was trimmed by 4 bases and V by 4 bases; bases with no gene match: 5. CDR3 in amino acids: CASSSAGGSYNEQFF. The CDR3, as DNA: TGTGCCAGCAGCTCTGCGGGGGGGTCTTACAATGAGCAGTTCTTC. The full variable domain, in which reference TRBV11-2 and TRBJ2-1 provide the parts outside the CDR3, is EAGVAQSPRYKIIEKRQSVAFWCNPISGHATLYWYQQILGQGPKLLIQFQNNGVVDDSQLPKDRFSAERLKGVDSTLKIQPAKLEDSAVYLCASSSAGGSYNEQFFGPGTRLTVL.

Comment on this clonotype: Being one base from a much bigger clone, this may be a read error. This chain uses TRBV30 with TRBJ2-2; 7 bases match TRBD1. Germline CDR1 reads GTSNPN; CDR2 reads SVGIG (reference sequence). The CDR3 has 15 residues. CDR3 DNA sequence: TGTGCCTGGAGTCCTAACAGGGGAAACACCGGGAAGCTGTTTTTT. Residues: CAWSPNRGNTGKLFF.

This clonotype has a count of ten or more. The chain carries TRBV6-5 and TRBJ2-3, with D possibly matching TRBD1 (6 bases). The germline V and J ends were trimmed by 2 bases and 0 bases, with 9 bases remaining between them. Germline lookup yields CDR1 MNHEY and CDR2 SVGAGI. The CDR3 is 15 residues long. CDR3 residues: CASSYGQTSTDTQYF. Here the CDR3 DNA reads TGTGCCAGCAGTTACGGACAGACTAGCACAGATACGCAGTATTTT.

There are a few counts of this clonotype. The gene calls are TRBV19 and TRBJ1-5; D is ambiguous. The CDR3 consists of 15 residues. CDR1 and CDR2 (germline): LNHDA, SQIVND (reference sequence). Between the trimmed V and J ends, which lost 3 bases and 5 bases, there was a span of 14 bases. CDR3 in amino acids: CASSMNSDGYQPQHF. The CDR3 DNA reads as TGTGCCAGTAGTATGAACAGCGATGGCTATCAGCCCCAGCATTTT.